The present T cell receptor (beta chain) was sequenced within a study of response to subunit inactivated influenza vaccine. TCRdb re-called the RT-PCR reads with MiXCR, one entry per CDR3 protein. The table has hundreds of thousands of distinct CDR3 sequences, approximately 14% seen once. A remark on this clonotype: Its specificity is not known.

Study outcomes and limitations: With each seasonal influenza vaccination, the authors suggested, few new T cells are recruited.

The CDR3 is made up of 14 amino acids. CDR1 DFQATT and CDR2 SNEGSKA come from the germline V gene (reference sequence). Trimming took 3 bases from V and 0 from J, leaving 9 bases between them. The clonotype originates from a man between 50 and 59 years old who received an inactivated influenza vaccine. The J gene is TRBJ1-5, the V gene TRBV20-1; no definite D call. The sequences come from PBMCs from blood, collected around 14 days before vaccination. CDR3 bases: TGCAGTGCTAGGAAGGGTTATAGCAATCAGCCCCAGCATTTT. This encodes CSARKGYSNQPQHF.